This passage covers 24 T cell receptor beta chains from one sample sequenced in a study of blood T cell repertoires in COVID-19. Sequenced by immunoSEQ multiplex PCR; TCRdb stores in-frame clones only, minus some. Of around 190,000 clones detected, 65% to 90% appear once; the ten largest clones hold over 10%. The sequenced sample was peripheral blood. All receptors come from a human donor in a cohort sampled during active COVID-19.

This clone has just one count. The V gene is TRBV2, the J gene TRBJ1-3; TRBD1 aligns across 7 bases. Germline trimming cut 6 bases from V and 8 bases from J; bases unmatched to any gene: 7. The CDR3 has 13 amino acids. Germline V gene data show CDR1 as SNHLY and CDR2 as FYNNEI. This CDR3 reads CASSLQGTDTIYF. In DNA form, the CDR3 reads TGTGCCAGCAGCCTACAGGGGACGGACACCATATATTTT.

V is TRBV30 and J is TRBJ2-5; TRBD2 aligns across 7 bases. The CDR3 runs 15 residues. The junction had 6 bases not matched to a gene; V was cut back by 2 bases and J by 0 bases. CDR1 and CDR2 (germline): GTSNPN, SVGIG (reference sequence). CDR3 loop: CAWSRLAVNQETQYF. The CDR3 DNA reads TGTGCCTGGAGTAGGCTAGCGGTCAACCAAGAGACCCAGTACTTC.

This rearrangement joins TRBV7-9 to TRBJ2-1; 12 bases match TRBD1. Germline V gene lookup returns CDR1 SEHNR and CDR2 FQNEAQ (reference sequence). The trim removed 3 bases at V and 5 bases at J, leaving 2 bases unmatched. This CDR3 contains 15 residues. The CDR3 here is CASSFWDRGHNEQFF. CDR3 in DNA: TGTGCCAGCAGCTTTTGGGACAGGGGGCACAATGAGCAGTTCTTC.

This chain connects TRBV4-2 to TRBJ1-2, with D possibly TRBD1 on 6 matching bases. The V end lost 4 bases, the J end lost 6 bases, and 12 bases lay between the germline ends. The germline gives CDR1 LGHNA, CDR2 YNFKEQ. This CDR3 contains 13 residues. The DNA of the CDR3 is TGTGCCAGCAGCCCGGGACAATTCCATGGCTACACCTTC. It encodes CASSPGQFHGYTF.

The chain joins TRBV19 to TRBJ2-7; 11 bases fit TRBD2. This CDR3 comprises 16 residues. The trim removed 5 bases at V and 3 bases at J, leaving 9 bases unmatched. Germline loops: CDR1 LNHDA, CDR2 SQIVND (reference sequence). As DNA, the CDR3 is TGTGCCAGTAGTTGGGCTAGCGGGAGGAGCATCTACGAGCAGTACTTC. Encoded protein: CASSWASGRSIYEQYF. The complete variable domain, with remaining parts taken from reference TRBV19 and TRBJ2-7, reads DGGITQSPKYLFRKEGQNVTLSCEQNLNHDAMYWYRQDPGQGLRLIYYSQIVNDFQKGDIAEGYSVSREKKESFPLTVTSAQKNPTAFYLCASSWASGRSIYEQYFGPGTRLTVT.

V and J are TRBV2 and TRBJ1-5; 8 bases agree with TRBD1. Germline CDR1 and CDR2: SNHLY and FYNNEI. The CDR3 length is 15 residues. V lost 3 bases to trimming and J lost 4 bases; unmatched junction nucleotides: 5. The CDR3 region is CASSDGQGRNQPQHF. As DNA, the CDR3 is TGTGCCAGCAGTGACGGACAGGGTAGAAATCAGCCCCAGCATTTT.

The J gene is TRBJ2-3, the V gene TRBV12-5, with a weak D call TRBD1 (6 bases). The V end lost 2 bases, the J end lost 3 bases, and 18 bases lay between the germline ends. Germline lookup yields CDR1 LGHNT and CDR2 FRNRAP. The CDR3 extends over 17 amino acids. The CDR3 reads CASGLTPLKQGTDTQYF. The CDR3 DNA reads TGTGCTAGTGGTTTGACCCCCCTCAAACAGGGAACAGATACGCAGTATTTT.

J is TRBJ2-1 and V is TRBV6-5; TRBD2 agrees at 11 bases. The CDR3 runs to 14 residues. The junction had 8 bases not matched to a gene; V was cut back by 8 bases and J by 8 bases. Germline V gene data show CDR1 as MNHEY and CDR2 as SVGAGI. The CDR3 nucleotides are TGTGCCAGCGGCATAGCGGGAGGGGGGGATGAGCAGTTCTTC. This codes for CASGIAGGGDEQFF.

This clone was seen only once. CDR3 loop: CASSHLGQGTTTNEKLFF. The DNA for the CDR3 is TGCGCCAGCAGCCACCTGGGACAGGGGACGACAACTAATGAAAAACTGTTTTTT. The rearrangement joins TRBV5-1 to TRBJ1-4; 10 bases agree with TRBD1. CDR1 and CDR2 (germline): SGHRS, YFSETQ. This CDR3 has 18 residues. V was pared by 4 bases and J by 0 bases, with 9 bases of the junction left unmatched.

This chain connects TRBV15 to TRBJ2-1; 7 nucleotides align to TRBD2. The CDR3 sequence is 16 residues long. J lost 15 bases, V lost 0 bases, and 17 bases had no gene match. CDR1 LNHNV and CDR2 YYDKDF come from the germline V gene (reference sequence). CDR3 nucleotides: TGTGCCACCAGCAGAGATCAACTAGCGAGATCTCCCCGGCGGTTCTTC. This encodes CATSRDQLARSPRRFF.

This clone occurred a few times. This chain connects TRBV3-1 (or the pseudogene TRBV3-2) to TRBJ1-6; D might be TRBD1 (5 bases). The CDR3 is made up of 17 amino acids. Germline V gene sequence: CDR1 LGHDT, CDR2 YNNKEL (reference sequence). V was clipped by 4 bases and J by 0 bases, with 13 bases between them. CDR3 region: CASSLGGGSSYNSPLHF. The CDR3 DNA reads TGTGCCAGCAGCCTGGGGGGAGGGAGCTCCTATAATTCACCCCTCCACTTT.

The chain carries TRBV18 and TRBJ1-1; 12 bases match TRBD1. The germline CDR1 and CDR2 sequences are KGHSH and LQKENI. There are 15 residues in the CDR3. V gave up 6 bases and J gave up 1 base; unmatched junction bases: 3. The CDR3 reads CASSPGQGANTEAFF. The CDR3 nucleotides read TGTGCCAGCTCGCCGGGACAGGGGGCGAACACTGAAGCTTTCTTT. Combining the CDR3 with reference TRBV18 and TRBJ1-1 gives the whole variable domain NAGVMQNPRHLVRRRGQEARLRCSPMKGHSHVYWYRQLPEEGLKFMVYLQKENIIDESGMPKERFSAEFPKEGPSILRIQQVVRGDSAAYFCASSPGQGANTEAFFGQGTRLTVV.

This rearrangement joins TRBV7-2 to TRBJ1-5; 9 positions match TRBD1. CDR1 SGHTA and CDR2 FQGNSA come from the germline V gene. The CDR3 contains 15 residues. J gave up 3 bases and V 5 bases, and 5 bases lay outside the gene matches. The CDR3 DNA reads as TGTGCCAGCAGCCCCGGACAGGGGTTCAATCAGCCCCAGCATTTT. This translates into CASSPGQGFNQPQHF.

The CDR3 loop is CASSFPPSGGYEQYF. The CDR3 DNA reads as TGTGCCAGCAGCTTTCCTCCTAGCGGAGGCTACGAGCAGTACTTC. The V call is TRBV7-6, the J call TRBJ2-7; TRBD2 matches at 7 bases. Germline V gene sequence: CDR1 SGHVS, CDR2 FNYEAQ. The CDR3 runs to 15 residues. After removal of 3 bases from V and 3 bases from J, the junction contained 8 bases not matched to a gene.

CDR3 sequence reads: CASSGGTTGLPYNEQFF. The CDR3 nucleotides are TGTGCCAGCAGCGGGGGGACTACCGGATTACCCTACAATGAGCAGTTCTTC. The rearrangement joins TRBV9 to TRBJ2-1, with TRBD2 matching over 7 bases. With 3 bases clipped from V and 2 bases from J, the junction kept 11 bases outside the gene matches. The CDR3 length is 17 residues. The V gene's germline CDR1 is SGDLS and CDR2 YYNGEE. Full variable domain (rest looked up from reference TRBV9 and TRBJ2-1): DSGVTQTPKHLITATGQRVTLRCSPRSGDLSVYWYQQSLDQGLQFLIQYYNGEERAKGNILERFSAQQFPDLHSELNLSSLELGDSALYFCASSGGTTGLPYNEQFFGPGTRLTVL.

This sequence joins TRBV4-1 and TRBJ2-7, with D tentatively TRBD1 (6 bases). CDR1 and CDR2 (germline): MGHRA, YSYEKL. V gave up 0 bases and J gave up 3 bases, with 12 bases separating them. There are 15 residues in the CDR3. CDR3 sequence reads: CASSQDSGRGYEQYF. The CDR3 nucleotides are TGCGCCAGCAGCCAAGATTCGGGCAGGGGCTACGAGCAGTACTTC.

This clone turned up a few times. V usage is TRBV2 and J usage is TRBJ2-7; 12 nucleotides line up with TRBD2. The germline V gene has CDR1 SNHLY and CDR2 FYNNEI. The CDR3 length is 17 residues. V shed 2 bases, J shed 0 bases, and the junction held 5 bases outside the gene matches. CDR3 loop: CASSETSGRPSSYEQYF. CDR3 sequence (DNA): TGTGCCAGCAGTGAAACTAGCGGGAGGCCAAGCTCCTACGAGCAGTACTTC.

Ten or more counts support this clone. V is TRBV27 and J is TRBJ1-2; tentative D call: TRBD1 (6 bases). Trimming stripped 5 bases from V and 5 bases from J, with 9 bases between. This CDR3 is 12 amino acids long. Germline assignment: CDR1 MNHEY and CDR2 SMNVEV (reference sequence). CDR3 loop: CASSVQGYGYTF. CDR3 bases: TGTGCCAGCAGTGTACAGGGTTATGGCTACACCTTC.

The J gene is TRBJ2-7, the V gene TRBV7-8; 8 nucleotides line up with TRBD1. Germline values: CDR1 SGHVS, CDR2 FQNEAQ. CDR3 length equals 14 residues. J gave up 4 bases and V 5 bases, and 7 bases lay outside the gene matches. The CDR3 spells CASSLDRGPYEQYF. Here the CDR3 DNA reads TGTGCCAGCAGCCTCGACAGGGGACCTTACGAGCAGTACTTC.

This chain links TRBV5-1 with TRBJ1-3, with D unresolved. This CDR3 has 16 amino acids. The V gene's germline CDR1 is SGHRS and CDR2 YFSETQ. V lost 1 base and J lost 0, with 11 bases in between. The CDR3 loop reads CASSLNSRSSGNTIYF. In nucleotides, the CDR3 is TGCGCCAGCAGCTTGAACAGTCGAAGCTCTGGAAACACCATATATTTT.

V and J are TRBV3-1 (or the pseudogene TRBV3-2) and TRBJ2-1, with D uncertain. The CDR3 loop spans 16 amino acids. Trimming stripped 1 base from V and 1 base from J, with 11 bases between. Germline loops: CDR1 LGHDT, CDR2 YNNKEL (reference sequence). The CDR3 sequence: CASSQVITISYNEQFF. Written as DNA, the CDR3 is TGTGCCAGCAGCCAAGTCATTACAATATCCTACAATGAGCAGTTCTTC.

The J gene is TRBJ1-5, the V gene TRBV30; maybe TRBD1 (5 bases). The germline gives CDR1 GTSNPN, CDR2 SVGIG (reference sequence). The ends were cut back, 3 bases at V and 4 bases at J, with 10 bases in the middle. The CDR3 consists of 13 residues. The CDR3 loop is CAWSPQGNQPQHF. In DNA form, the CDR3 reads TGTGCCTGGAGCCCTCAGGGTAATCAGCCCCAGCATTTT. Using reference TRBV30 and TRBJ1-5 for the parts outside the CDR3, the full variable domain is SQTIHQWPATLVQPVGSPLSLECTVEGTSNPNLYWYRQAAGRGLQLLFYSVGIGQISSEVPQNLSASRPQDRQFILSSKKLLLSDSGFYLCAWSPQGNQPQHFGDGTRLSIL.

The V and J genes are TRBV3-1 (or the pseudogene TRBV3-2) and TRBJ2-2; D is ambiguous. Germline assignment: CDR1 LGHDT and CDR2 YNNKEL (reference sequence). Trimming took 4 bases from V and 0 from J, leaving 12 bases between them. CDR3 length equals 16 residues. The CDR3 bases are TGTGCCAGCAGCCCCCGCGTAGCCACGAACACCGGGGAGCTGTTTTTT. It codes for CASSPRVATNTGELFF.

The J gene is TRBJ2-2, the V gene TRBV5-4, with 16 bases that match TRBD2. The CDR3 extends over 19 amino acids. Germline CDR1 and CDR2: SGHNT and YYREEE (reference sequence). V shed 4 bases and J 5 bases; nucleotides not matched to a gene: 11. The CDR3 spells CASSLGTSGRASFTGELFF. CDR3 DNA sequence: TGTGCCAGCAGCCTCGGGACTAGCGGGAGGGCCTCTTTTACCGGGGAGCTGTTTTTT.